This is a list of T cell receptor beta chains from one sample in a study of post-analysis software for immune sequencing data. TCRdb analysed the PCR reads with MiXCR anew, one entry per CDR3 protein. The sample has a few hundred thousand distinct CDR3 sequences, around 31% seen once. Sequenced sample: blood. These receptors came from a girl aged 2-17 years with multiple sclerosis. Each CDR3 is given with its conserved first and last residue. A D gene is named only where the DNA matches it firmly. Size values are once, few and many counts, or a class for expanded clones, and some rows have none.

size	D	V	J	CDR3	DNA
-	TRBD2	TRBV7-3	TRBJ2-3	CASSLTVAGRLAGGLSTDTQYF	TGTGCCAGCAGCTTAACGGTTGCGGGGCGTCTAGCGGGGGGCCTCAGCACAGATACGCAGTATTTT
-	TRBD2	TRBV9	TRBJ2-1	CASSVTLSAGSSYNEQFF	TGTGCCAGCAGCGTAACTCTCTCAGCGGGGAGCTCCTACAATGAGCAGTTCTTC
-	-	TRBV7-2	TRBJ2-1	CASSSPARYNEQFF	TGTGCCAGCAGCTCCCCGGCCAGGTACAATGAGCAGTTCTTC
few	TRBD2	TRBV4-1	TRBJ2-1	CASSQAGGPNEQFF	TGCGCCAGCAGCCAAGCGGGGGGGCCCAATGAGCAGTTCTTC
-	-	TRBV14	TRBJ2-2	CASSPTLNTGELFF	TGTGCCAGCAGCCCGACTCTTAACACCGGGGAGCTGTTTTTT
few	TRBD2	TRBV6-5	TRBJ2-3	CASKRGVRDTQYF	TGTGCCAGCAAACGGGGGGTTAGGGATACGCAGTATTTT
-	TRBD1	TRBV6-5	TRBJ2-7	CASSYTGQGSYEQYF	TGTGCCAGCAGTTACACCGGACAGGGGTCTTACGAGCAGTACTTC
-	-	TRBV7-9	TRBJ2-7	CASSSTTGVPYEQYF	TGTGCCAGCAGCTCCACGACCGGGGTACCCTACGAGCAGTACTTC
-	TRBD2	TRBV25-1	TRBJ2-5	CASSEYGAGVQETQYF	TGTGCCAGCAGTGAATATGGAGCGGGGGTACAAGAGACCCAGTACTTC
-	-	TRBV20-1	TRBJ2-7	CSAAPEIAGPSSYEQYF	TGCAGTGCTGCCCCCGAGATTGCGGGGCCTAGCTCCTACGAGCAGTACTTC
-	-	TRBV10-3	TRBJ1-1	CAISVGQKNTEAFF	TGTGCCATCAGTGTCGGGCAGAAAAACACTGAAGCTTTCTTT
-	-	TRBV4-1	TRBJ1-1	CASSQDRGLGAEAFF	TGCGCCAGCAGCCAAGATAGGGGGTTGGGGGCTGAAGCTTTCTTT
-	-	TRBV5-1	TRBJ2-3	CASSLRGIYTDTQYF	TGCGCCAGCAGCTTGCGGGGGATTTACACAGATACGCAGTATTTT
-	TRBD1	TRBV6-1	TRBJ2-7	CASRGPGQKSSYEQYF	TGTGCCAGCAGAGGCCCGGGACAGAAGAGCTCCTACGAGCAGTACTTC
-	TRBD2	TRBV24-1	TRBJ2-1	CATSPTSGASYTEQFF	TGTGCCACCAGTCCGACTAGCGGGGCATCCTACACTGAGCAGTTCTTC
few	TRBD2	TRBV20-1	TRBJ2-7	CSSLGLAGEYEQYF	TGCAGTTCCCTCGGACTAGCGGGGGAATACGAGCAGTACTTC
-	-	TRBV20-1	TRBJ1-5	CSARDPSRGENQPQHF	TGCAGTGCTAGAGATCCGTCGAGGGGGGAAAATCAGCCCCAGCATTTT
few	-	TRBV7-9	TRBJ2-2	CASSPPGTNTGELFF	TGTGCCAGCAGCCCACCAGGGACGAACACCGGGGAGCTGTTTTTT
few	TRBD1	TRBV5-1	TRBJ2-7	CASSLAAGTGAYEQYF	TGCGCCAGCAGCTTGGCAGCCGGGACAGGCGCCTACGAGCAGTACTTC
few	-	TRBV27	TRBJ2-5	CASSPGLRDGRLTQYF	TGTGCCAGCTCGCCAGGGCTCCGGGACGGAAGATTGACCCAGTACTTC
-	TRBD1	TRBV18	TRBJ2-7	CTSSRETGTVSYEQYF	TGTACCAGCTCACGAGAAACAGGGACAGTGAGCTACGAGCAGTACTTC
-	TRBD1	TRBV9	TRBJ1-6	CAKRDRGGYMDSPLHF	TGTGCCAAACGGGACAGGGGAGGGTATATGGATTCACCCCTCCACTTT
few	TRBD1	TRBV24-1	TRBJ1-2	CATSDPDRGGYTF	TGTGCCACCAGTGACCCTGACAGGGGCGGCTACACCTTC
-	-	TRBV7-9	TRBJ1-1	CASSLQEALEAFF	TGTGCCAGCAGCTTACAAGAAGCGCTTGAAGCTTTCTTT
-	-	TRBV5-6	TRBJ2-6	CAGSSEWVTSGANVLTF	TGTGCCGGCAGCTCGGAGTGGGTAACCTCTGGGGCCAACGTCCTGACTTTC
few	TRBD1	TRBV10-3	TRBJ2-5	CAICGTGQETQYF	TGTGCCATCTGCGGGACAGGACAAGAGACCCAGTACTTC
-	TRBD2	TRBV5-1	TRBJ2-3	CASSLERGVFDTQYF	TGCGCCAGCAGCTTAGAGCGGGGAGTTTTCGATACGCAGTATTTT
-	-	TRBV12-3/TRBV12-4	TRBJ2-5	CASSYSEAGTQYF	TGTGCCAGCAGTTATTCAGAAGCAGGGACCCAGTACTTC
few	-	TRBV29-1	TRBJ1-1	CSVEGAGLANTEAFF	TGCAGCGTTGAAGGGGCAGGCCTGGCCAACACTGAAGCTTTCTTT
few	-	TRBV6-5	TRBJ1-2	CASIQRRGIGNYGYTF	TGTGCCAGCATACAAAGGCGGGGGATTGGTAACTATGGCTACACCTTC
-	TRBD2	TRBV2	TRBJ2-7	CASSEREGTYEQYF	TGTGCCAGCAGTGAGAGGGAGGGAACCTACGAGCAGTACTTC
-	TRBD2	TRBV7-2	TRBJ2-1	CASSSRRGGQVDDEQFF	TGTGCCAGCAGCAGCAGGCGGGGGGGCCAGGTTGACGATGAGCAGTTCTTC
-	-	TRBV10-3	TRBJ1-1	CAISESWQEAFF	TGTGCCATCAGTGAGTCGTGGCAGGAAGCTTTCTTT
-	TRBD1	TRBV12-3/TRBV12-4	TRBJ1-1	CASRTGQGAWTEAFF	TGTGCCAGCAGGACCGGACAGGGGGCATGGACTGAAGCTTTCTTT
-	-	TRBV9	TRBJ2-5	CASTRGARAETQYF	TGTGCCAGCACTAGGGGGGCCAGGGCGGAGACCCAGTACTTC
few	-	TRBV10-3	TRBJ2-1	CAISAQLQGDEQFF	TGTGCCATCAGTGCACAATTACAGGGTGATGAGCAGTTCTTC
few	-	TRBV9	TRBJ1-5	CASSVVGGENQPQHF	TGTGCCAGCAGCGTAGTCGGAGGGGAGAATCAGCCCCAGCATTTT
-	TRBD1	TRBV10-3	TRBJ1-2	CAIREDGTAYGYTF	TGTGCCATCAGGGAGGACGGGACAGCCTATGGCTACACCTTC
-	TRBD2	TRBV7-9	TRBJ2-3	CDNLSRGDCTDTQYF	TGTGACAACCTGTCGCGGGGGGATTGCACAGATACGCAGTATTTT
many	-	TRBV15	TRBJ2-5	CATSRVVGIAQETQYF	TGTGCCACCAGCAGAGTGGTAGGGATCGCCCAAGAGACCCAGTACTTC
-	-	TRBV7-2	TRBJ2-3	CASSLGLGTLSTDTQYF	TGTGCCAGCAGCTTAGGCCTAGGGACTCTTAGCACAGATACGCAGTATTTT
few	TRBD1	TRBV18	TRBJ2-7	CASQGQPPDEQYF	TGTGCCAGCCAGGGACAGCCCCCCGACGAGCAGTACTTC
-	-	TRBV5-1	TRBJ2-1	CASSLDRRANEQFF	TGCGCCAGCAGCTTGGACAGGCGCGCCAATGAGCAGTTCTTC
few	-	TRBV11-2	TRBJ2-1	CASSLAHTLFYNEQFF	TGTGCCAGCAGTCTGGCCCACACCCTTTTCTACAATGAGCAGTTCTTC
-	-	TRBV3-1	TRBJ2-4	CASSQDSWAGQYF	TGTGCCAGCAGCCAAGATAGTTGGGCGGGGCAGTACTTT
few	TRBD1	TRBV20-1	TRBJ2-1	CSATTGGYNEQFF	TGCAGTGCTACGACAGGGGGGTACAATGAGCAGTTCTTC
-	-	TRBV29-1	TRBJ2-5	CSAMTGGETQYF	TGCAGCGCCATGACAGGTGGGGAGACCCAGTACTTC
-	TRBD1	TRBV20-1	TRBJ2-7	CSARPPRDRAYEQYF	TGCAGTGCTAGACCACCCCGGGACAGGGCCTACGAGCAGTACTTC
-	-	TRBV5-1	TRBJ1-2	CASSPAILSYGNTF	TGCGCCAGCAGCCCCGCGATCCTGAGCTATGGCAACACCTTC
many	-	TRBV20-1	TRBJ2-7	CSAGIDSNYEQYF	TGCAGTGCTGGGATTGACAGTAACTACGAGCAGTACTTC
few	TRBD2	TRBV2	TRBJ2-1	CASSFSGGGPYNEQFF	TGTGCCAGCAGCTTTAGCGGGGGGGGTCCCTACAATGAGCAGTTCTTC
few	-	TRBV6-5	TRBJ1-2	CASSRDRINYGYTF	TGTGCCAGCAGTAGAGACAGAATCAACTATGGCTACACCTTC
few	-	TRBV20-1	TRBJ1-2	CSARTLLPESYGYTF	TGCAGTGCTAGAACCTTGTTGCCAGAGTCCTATGGCTACACCTTC